A single T cell receptor beta chain is shown here with its context. Its antigen is as yet unknown. These data are taken from a study of blood T cells in healthy people across ages. Combining a sample-barcoded 5' primer with a J-beta primer mix, a second PCR ran for roughly 7 to 11 cycles. The template-switch adaptor was a 5' adaptor with 12 random nucleotides. It tagged each cDNA molecule. In TCRdb, the 5' RACE reads were re-called with MiXCR into one record per CDR3 protein. Among approximately 800,000 distinct CDR3 sequences listed, about 47% were seen once. The V and J ends lost 5 bases and 7 bases respectively, with 9 bases between them. The CDR3 extends over 12 amino acids. Germline V gives CDR1 KGHSH, CDR2 LQKENI. Overall study results and limits: Significant beta diversity loss was already apparent by age approximately 38, declining roughly linearly.

Per-sample PBMC isolation yielded at least 6.5 million cells. The V call is TRBV18, the J call TRBJ2-1; D call uncertain. The source material was blood. The origin of this receptor is a man of 80 years or more in good health. The CDR3 sequence is CASSTNINEQFF. CDR3 DNA sequence: TGTGCCAGCTCAACCAATATAAATGAGCAGTTCTTC.